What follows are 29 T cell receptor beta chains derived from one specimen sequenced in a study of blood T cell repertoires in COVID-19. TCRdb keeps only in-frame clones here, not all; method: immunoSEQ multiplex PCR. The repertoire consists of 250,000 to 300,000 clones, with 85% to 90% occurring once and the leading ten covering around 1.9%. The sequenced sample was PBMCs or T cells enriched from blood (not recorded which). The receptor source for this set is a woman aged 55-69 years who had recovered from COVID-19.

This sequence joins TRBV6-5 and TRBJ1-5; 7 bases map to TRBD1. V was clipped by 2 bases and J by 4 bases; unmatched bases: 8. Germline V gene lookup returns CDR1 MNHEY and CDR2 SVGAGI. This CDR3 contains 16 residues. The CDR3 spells CASSYSVTGANQPQHF. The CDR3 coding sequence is TGTGCCAGCAGTTACAGTGTAACAGGGGCGAATCAGCCCCAGCATTTT.

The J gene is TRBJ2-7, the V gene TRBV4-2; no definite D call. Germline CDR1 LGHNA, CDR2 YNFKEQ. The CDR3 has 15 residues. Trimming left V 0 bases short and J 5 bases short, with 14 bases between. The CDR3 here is CASSQDRSEPDEQYF. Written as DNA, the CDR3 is TGTGCCAGCAGCCAAGATAGAAGCGAGCCTGACGAGCAGTACTTC.

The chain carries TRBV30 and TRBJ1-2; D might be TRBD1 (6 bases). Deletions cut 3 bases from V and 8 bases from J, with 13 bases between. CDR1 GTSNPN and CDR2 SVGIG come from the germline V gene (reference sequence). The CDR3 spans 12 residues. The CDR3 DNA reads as TGTGCCTGGAGCCACTTACAGGGCGGCTACACCTTC. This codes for CAWSHLQGGYTF.

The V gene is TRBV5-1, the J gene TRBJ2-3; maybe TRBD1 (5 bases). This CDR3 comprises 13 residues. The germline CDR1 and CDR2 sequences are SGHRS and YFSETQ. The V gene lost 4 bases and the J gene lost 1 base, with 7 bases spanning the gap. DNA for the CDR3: TGCGCCAGCAGCGACAGCGGCACAGATACGCAGTATTTT. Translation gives CASSDSGTDTQYF. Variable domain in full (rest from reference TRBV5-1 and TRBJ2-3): KAGVTQTPRYLIKTRGQQVTLSCSPISGHRSVSWYQQTPGQGLQFLFEYFSETQRNKGNFPGRFSGRQFSNSRSEMNVSTLELGDSALYLCASSDSGTDTQYFGPGTRLTVL.

The DNA for the CDR3 is TGTGCCACCAGTGACCCAACTAGCGGGAAGTACAATGAGCAGTTCTTC. This gives the protein CATSDPTSGKYNEQFF. This rearrangement joins TRBV24-1 to TRBJ2-1; the match to TRBD2 covers 10 bases. This CDR3 spans 16 amino acids. V was clipped by 4 bases and J by 4 bases; unmatched bases: 6. Germline loops: CDR1 KGHDR, CDR2 SFDVKD.

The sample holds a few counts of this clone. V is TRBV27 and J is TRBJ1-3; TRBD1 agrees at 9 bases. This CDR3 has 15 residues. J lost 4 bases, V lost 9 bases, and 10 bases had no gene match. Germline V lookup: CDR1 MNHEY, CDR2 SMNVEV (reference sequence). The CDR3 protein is CASRQQGAQGNTIYF. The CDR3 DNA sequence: TGTGCCAGTAGACAACAGGGGGCGCAAGGAAACACCATATATTTT.

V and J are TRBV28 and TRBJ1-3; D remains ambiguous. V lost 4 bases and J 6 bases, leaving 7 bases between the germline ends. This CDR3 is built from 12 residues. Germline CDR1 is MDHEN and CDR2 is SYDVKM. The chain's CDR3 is CASSSLLNTIYF. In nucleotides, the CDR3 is TGTGCCAGCAGTTCCCTTCTAAACACCATATATTTT.

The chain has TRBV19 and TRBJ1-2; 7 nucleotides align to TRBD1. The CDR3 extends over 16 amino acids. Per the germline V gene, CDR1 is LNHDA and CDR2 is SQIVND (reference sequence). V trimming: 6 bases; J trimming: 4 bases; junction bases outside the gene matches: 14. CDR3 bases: TGTGCCAGTAGCGATTGGGCCGGACAGGCCGGCTATGGCTACACCTTC. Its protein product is CASSDWAGQAGYGYTF.

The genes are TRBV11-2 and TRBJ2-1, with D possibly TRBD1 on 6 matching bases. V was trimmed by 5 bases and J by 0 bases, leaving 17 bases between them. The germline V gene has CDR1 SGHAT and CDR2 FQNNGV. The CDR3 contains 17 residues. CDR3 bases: TGTGCCAGCAGCCAGGGGTCCCTGGCGGTCTCCTACAATGAGCAGTTCTTC. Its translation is CASSQGSLAVSYNEQFF.

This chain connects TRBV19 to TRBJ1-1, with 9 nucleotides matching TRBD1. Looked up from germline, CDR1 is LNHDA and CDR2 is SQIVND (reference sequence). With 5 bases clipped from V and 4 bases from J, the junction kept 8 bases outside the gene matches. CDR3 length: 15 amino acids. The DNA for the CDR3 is TGTGCCAGTAGTCATAGACAGGGGGTCAGCACTGAAGCTTTCTTT. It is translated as CASSHRQGVSTEAFF.

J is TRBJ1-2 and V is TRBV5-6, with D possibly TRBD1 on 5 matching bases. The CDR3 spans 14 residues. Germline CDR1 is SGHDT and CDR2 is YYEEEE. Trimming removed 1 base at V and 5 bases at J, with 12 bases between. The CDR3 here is CASSLRRGGYGYTF. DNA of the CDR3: TGTGCCAGCAGCTTGAGAAGGGGTGGGTATGGCTACACCTTC. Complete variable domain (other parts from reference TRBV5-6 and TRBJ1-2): DAGVTQSPTHLIKTRGQQVTLRCSPKSGHDTVSWYQQALGQGPQFIFQYYEEEERQRGNFPDRFSGHQFPNYSSELNVNALLLGDSALYLCASSLRRGGYGYTFGSGTRLTVV.

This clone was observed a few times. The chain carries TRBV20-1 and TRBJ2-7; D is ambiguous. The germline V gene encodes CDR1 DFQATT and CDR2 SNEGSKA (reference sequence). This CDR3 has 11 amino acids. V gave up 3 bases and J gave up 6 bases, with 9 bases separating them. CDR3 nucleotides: TGCAGTGCTAGTGAGGCAGTCGAGCAGTACTTC. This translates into CSASEAVEQYF.

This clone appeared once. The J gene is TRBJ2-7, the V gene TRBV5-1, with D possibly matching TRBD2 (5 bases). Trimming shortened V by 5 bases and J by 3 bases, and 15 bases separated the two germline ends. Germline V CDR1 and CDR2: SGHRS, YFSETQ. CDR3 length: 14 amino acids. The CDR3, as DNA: TGCGCCAGCAGTTCCCGGGATCTTCTCTACGAGCAGTACTTC. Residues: CASSSRDLLYEQYF.

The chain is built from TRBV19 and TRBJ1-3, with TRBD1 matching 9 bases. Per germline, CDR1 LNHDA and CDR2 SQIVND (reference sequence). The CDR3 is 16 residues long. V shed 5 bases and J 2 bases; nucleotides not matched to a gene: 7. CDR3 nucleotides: TGTGCCAGTAGTGACTACAGGGGGCACACTGGAAACACCATATATTTT. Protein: CASSDYRGHTGNTIYF.

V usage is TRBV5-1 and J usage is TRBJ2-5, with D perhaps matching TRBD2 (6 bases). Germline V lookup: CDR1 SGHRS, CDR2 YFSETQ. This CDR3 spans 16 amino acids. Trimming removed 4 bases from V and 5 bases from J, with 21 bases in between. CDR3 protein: CASSDQPGPREETQYF. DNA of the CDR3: TGCGCCAGCAGCGACCAACCGGGACCCCGGGAGGAGACCCAGTACTTC.

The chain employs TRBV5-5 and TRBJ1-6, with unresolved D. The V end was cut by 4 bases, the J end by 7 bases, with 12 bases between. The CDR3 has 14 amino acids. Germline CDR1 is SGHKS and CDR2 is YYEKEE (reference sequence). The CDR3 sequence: CASSPTEPNSPLHF. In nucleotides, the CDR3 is TGTGCCAGCAGCCCAACAGAACCGAATTCACCCCTCCACTTT. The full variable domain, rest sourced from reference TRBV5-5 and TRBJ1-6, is DAGVTQSPTHLIKTRGQQVTLRCSPISGHKSVSWYQQVLGQGPQFIFQYYEKEERGRGNFPDRFSARQFPNYSSELNVNALLLGDSALYLCASSPTEPNSPLHFGNGTRLTVT.

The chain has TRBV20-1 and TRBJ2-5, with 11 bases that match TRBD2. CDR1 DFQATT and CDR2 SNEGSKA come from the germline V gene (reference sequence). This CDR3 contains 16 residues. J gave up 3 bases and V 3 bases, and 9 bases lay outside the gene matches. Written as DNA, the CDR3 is TGCAGTGCTAGTCCTTCACTAGCGGGGGTGGAAGAGACCCAGTACTTC. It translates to CSASPSLAGVEETQYF.

The CDR3 DNA follows: TGTGCCAGCAGCTTAACAAGGGGTTCGAATGAGCAGTTCTTC. Its protein is CASSLTRGSNEQFF. The chain links TRBV11-2 to TRBJ2-1; D might be TRBD1 (5 bases). V shed 2 bases and J shed 7 bases, with 12 bases lying between them. The CDR3 loop spans 14 amino acids. The germline gives CDR1 SGHAT, CDR2 FQNNGV.

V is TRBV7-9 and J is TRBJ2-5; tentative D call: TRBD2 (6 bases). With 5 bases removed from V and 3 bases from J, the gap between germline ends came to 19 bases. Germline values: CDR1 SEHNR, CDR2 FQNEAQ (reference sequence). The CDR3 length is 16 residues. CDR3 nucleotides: TGTGCCAGCAGCAGAGGGTTTCAGGGCGGGAAAGAGACCCAGTACTTC. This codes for CASSRGFQGGKETQYF.

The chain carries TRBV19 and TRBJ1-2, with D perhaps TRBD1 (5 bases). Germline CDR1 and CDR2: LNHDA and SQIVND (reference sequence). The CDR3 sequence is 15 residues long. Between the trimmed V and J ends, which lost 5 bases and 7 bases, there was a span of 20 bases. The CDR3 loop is CASSSTGAGLGGYTF. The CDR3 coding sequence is TGTGCCAGTAGTTCAACAGGAGCGGGATTAGGTGGCTACACCTTC.

In DNA, the CDR3 is TGTGCCACCAGCCAGGGCTCAGGGGTTGGCAATCAGCCCCAGCATTTT. This codes for CATSQGSGVGNQPQHF. V gene TRBV15 combines with J gene TRBJ1-5, with a tentative D call TRBD1 (6 bases). Per the germline V gene, CDR1 is LNHNV and CDR2 is YYDKDF (reference sequence). Trimming stripped 5 bases from V and 2 bases from J, with 16 bases between. The CDR3 has 16 amino acids.

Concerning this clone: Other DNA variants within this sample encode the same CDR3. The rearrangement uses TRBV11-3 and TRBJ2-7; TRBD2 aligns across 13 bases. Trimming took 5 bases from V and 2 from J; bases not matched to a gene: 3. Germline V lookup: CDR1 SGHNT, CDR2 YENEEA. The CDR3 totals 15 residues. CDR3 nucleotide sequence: TGTGCCAGCAGCGAAACTAGCGGGGGGGCCTACGAGCAGTACTTC. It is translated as CASSETSGGAYEQYF.

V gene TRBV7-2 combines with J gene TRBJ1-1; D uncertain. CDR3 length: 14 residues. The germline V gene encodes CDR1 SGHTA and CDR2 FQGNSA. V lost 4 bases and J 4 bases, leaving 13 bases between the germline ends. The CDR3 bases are TGTGCCAGCAGCTCCGTCGGGAGGTTCACTGAAGCTTTCTTT. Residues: CASSSVGRFTEAFF.

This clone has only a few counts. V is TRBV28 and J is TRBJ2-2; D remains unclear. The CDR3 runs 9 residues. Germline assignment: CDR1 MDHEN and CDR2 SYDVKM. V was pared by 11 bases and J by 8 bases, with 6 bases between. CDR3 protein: CAEEGELFF. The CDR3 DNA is TGTGCCGAGGAGGGGGAGCTGTTTTTT.

CDR3 nucleotides: TGTGCCAGCAGCTTTGACTCTCTCCCTAGCACAGATACGCAGTATTTT. This codes for CASSFDSLPSTDTQYF. The rearrangement links TRBV7-2 to TRBJ2-3; no firm D call. Germline CDR1 SGHTA, CDR2 FQGNSA. V was clipped by 3 bases and J by 0 bases, with 13 bases between them. There are 16 residues in the CDR3.

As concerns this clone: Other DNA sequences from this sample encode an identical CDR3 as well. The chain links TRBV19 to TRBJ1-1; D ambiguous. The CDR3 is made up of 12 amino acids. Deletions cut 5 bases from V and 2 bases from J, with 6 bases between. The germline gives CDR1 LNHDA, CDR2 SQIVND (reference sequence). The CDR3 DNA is TGTGCCAGTAGTTTCCTAAACACTGAAGCTTTCTTT. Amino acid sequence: CASSFLNTEAFF.

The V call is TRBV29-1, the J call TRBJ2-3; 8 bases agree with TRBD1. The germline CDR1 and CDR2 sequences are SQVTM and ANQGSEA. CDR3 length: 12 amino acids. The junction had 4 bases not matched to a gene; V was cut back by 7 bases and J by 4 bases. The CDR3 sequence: CSATGDPDTQYF. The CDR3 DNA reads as TGCAGCGCGACAGGGGATCCAGATACGCAGTATTTT.

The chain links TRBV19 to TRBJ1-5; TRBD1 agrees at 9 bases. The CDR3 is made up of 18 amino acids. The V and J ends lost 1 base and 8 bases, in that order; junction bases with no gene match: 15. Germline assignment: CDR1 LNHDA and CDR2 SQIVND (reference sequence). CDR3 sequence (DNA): TGTGCCAGTAGTATAGGATTCTCGGGACAGGGTTTATTTGAGCCCCAGCATTTT. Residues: CASSIGFSGQGLFEPQHF.

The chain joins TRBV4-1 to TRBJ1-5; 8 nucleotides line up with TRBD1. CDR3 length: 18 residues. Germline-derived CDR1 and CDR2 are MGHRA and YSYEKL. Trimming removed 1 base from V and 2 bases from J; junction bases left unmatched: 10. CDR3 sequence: CASSQVRQGSTGNQPQHF. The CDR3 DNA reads TGCGCCAGCAGCCAAGTGAGACAGGGGAGTACGGGCAATCAGCCCCAGCATTTT.